The 2 T cell receptor beta chains presented below share a single source sample, sequenced in a study of blood T cells in healthy people across ages. Through a sample-barcoded 5' primer and a J-beta primer mix, a second PCR was run for 7 to 11 cycles. TCRdb reprocessed the 5' RACE reads via MiXCR and lists one record per CDR3 protein. The sample has 850,000 to 1,300,000 distinct CDR3 sequences, under 55% seen once. The sequencing sample was made of blood. All receptors derive from a woman aged 55-69 years in good health.

This clonotype occurred many times. This chain uses TRBV2 with TRBJ2-7; D is possibly TRBD1 (6 bases). The CDR3 has 13 amino acids. The germline gives CDR1 SNHLY, CDR2 FYNNEI. V was clipped by 5 bases and J by 1 base, with 9 bases between them. The CDR3 spells CASSSGTSYEQYF. The CDR3 DNA follows: TGTGCCAGCAGTTCCGGGACATCCTACGAGCAGTACTTC.

This chain uses TRBV29-1 with TRBJ2-3, with TRBD1 matching over 8 bases. The CDR3 is made up of 15 amino acids. Germline V lookup: CDR1 SQVTM, CDR2 ANQGSEA. V gave up 5 bases and J gave up 2 bases; unmatched junction bases: 9. This chain's CDR3 is CSVHKRQGFTDTQYF. CDR3 DNA: TGCAGCGTTCACAAAAGACAGGGGTTCACAGATACGCAGTATTTT.